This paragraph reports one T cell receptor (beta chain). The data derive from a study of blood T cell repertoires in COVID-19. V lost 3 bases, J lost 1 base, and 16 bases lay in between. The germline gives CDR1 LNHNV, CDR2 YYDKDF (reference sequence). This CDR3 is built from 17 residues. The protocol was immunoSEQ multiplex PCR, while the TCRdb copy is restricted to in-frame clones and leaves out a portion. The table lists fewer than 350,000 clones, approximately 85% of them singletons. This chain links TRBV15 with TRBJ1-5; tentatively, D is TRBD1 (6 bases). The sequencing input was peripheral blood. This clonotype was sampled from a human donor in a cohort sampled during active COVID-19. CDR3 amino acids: CATSSHRVGMSNQPQHF. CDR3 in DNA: TGTGCCACCAGCAGTCACAGGGTTGGTATGAGCAATCAGCCCCAGCATTTT.